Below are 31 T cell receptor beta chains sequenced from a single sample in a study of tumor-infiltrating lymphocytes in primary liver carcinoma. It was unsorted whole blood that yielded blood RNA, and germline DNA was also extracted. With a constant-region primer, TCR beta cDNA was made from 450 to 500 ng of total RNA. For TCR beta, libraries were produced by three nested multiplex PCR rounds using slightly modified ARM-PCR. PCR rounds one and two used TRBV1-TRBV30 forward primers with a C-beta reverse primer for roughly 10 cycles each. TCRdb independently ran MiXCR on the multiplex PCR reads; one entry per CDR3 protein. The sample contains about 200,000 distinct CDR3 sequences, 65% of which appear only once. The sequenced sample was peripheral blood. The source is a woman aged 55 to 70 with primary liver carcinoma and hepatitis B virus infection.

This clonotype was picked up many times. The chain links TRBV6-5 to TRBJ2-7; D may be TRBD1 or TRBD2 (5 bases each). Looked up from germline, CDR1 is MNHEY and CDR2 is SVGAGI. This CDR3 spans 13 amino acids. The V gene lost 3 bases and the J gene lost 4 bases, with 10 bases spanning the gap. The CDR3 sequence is CASSYRDAYEQYF. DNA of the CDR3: TGTGCCAGCAGTTATCGGGACGCTTACGAGCAGTACTTC.

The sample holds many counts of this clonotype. Here the CDR3 DNA reads TGTGCCAGCAGTTACATGCCCGGGGCCCTCACAGATACGCAGTATTTT. It translates to CASSYMPGALTDTQYF. This chain connects TRBV6-6 to TRBJ2-3, with D perhaps being TRBD1 or TRBD2 (5 bases each). Trimming took 2 bases from V and 2 from J, leaving 14 bases between them. Germline V gene lookup returns CDR1 MNHNY and CDR2 SVGAGI (reference sequence). The CDR3 extends over 16 amino acids.

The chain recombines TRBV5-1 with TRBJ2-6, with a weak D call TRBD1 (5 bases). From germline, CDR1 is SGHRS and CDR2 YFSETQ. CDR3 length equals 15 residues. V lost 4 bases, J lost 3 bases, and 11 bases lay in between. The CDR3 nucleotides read TGCGCCAGCAGCACAGGACCAGGTGGGGCCAACGTCCTGACTTTC. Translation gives CASSTGPGGANVLTF. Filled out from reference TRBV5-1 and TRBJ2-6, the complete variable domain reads KAGVTQTPRYLIKTRGQQVTLSCSPISGHRSVSWYQQTPGQGLQFLFEYFSETQRNKGNFPGRFSGRQFSNSRSEMNVSTLELGDSALYLCASSTGPGGANVLTFGAGSRLTVL.

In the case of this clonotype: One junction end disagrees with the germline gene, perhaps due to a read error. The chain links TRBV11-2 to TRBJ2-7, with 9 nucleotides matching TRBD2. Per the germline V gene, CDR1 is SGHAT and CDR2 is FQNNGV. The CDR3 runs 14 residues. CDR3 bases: TGTGCCAGTAGCTTTAGCGGGGGCTCCTACAAGCAGTACTTC. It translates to CASSFSGGSYKQYF. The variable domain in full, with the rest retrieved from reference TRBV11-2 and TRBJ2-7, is EAGVAQSPRYKIIEKRQSVAFWCNPISGHATLYWYQQILGQGPKLLIQFQNNGVVDDSQLPKDRFSAERLKGVDSTLKIQPAKLEDSAVYLCASSFSGGSYKQYFGPGTRLTVT.

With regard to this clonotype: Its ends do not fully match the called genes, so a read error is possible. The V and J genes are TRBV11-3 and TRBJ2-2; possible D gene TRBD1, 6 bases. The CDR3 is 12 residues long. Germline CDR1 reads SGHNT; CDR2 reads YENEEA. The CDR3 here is CASSRGTGELLF. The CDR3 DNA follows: TGTGCCAGCAGCAGGGGGACCGGGGAGCTGCTTTTC.

The CDR3 nucleotides read TGTGCCAGCATCACGGGATATGGGGCCCCTGAAGCTTTCTTT. Its protein is CASITGYGAPEAFF. The chain links TRBV11-3 to TRBJ1-1; possibly TRBD1 for D (5 bases). Germline V CDR1 and CDR2: SGHNT, YENEEA. This CDR3 contains 14 residues. Trimming removed 7 bases from V and 6 bases from J, with 18 bases in between.

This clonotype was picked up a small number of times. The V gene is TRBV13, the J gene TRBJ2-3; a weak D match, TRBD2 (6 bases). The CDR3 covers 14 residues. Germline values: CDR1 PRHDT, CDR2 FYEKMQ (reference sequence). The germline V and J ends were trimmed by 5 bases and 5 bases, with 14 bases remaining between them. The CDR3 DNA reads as TGTGCCAGCAGCATAAACGCGGGGTTAGATACGCAGTATTTT. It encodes CASSINAGLDTQYF.

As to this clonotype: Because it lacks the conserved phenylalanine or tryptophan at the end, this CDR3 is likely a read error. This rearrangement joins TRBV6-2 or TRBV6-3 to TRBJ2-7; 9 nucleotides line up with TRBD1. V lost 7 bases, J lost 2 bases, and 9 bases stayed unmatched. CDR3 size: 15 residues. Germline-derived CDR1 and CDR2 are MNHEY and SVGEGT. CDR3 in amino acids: CASKIGTGRTYEQYL. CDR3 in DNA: TGTGCCAGCAAGATAGGGACAGGGAGAACCTACGAGCAGTACTTA.

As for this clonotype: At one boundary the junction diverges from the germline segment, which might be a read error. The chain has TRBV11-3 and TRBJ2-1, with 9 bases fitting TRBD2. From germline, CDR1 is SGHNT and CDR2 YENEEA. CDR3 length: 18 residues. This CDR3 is CVSRLGQGGRADYNEQFF. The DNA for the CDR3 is TGTGTCAGCCGCTTAGGTCAAGGCGGGAGGGCCGACTACAATGAGCAGTTCTTC.

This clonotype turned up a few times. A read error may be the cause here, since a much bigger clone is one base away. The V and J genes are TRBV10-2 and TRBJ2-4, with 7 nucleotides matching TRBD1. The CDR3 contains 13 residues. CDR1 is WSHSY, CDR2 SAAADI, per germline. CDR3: CASRPGQENIQCF. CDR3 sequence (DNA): TGCGCCAGCAGGCCCGGACAGGAAAACATTCAGTGCTTC.

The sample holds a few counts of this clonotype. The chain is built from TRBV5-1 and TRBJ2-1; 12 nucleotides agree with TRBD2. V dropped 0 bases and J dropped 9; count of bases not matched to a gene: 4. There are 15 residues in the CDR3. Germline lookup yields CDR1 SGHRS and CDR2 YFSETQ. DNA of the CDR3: TGCGCCAGCAGCTTGGGACTAGCGGGAGTAGCTGAGCAGTTCTTC. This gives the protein CASSLGLAGVAEQFF. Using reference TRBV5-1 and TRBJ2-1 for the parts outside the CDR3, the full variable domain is KAGVTQTPRYLIKTRGQQVTLSCSPISGHRSVSWYQQTPGQGLQFLFEYFSETQRNKGNFPGRFSGRQFSNSRSEMNVSTLELGDSALYLCASSLGLAGVAEQFFGPGTRLTVL.

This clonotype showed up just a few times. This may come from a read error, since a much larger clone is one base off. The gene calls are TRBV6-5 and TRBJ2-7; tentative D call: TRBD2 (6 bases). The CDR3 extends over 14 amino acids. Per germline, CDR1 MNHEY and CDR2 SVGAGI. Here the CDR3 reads CASGYGTRSYEQYF. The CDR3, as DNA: TGTGCCAGCGGTTATGGGACTCGCTCCTACGAGCAGTACTTC.

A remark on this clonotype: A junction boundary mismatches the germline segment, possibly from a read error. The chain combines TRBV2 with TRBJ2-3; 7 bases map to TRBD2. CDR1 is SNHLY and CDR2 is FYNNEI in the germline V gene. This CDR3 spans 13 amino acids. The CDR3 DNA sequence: TGTGTCAGCAGTCGACTAGCAGAGGATACGCAGTATTTT. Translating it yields CVSSRLAEDTQYF.

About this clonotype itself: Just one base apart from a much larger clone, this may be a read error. CDR3 DNA sequence: TGTGCTAGTGCCTGGACTAGCGGGAGGGCTTCCATCAACATTCAGTACTTC. The encoded protein is CASAWTSGRASINIQYF. The chain recombines TRBV12-5 with TRBJ2-4; 15 bases fit TRBD2. After removal of 7 bases from V and 7 bases from J, the junction contained 11 bases not matched to a gene. Germline V lookup: CDR1 LGHNT, CDR2 FRNRAP. The CDR3 is 17 amino acids.

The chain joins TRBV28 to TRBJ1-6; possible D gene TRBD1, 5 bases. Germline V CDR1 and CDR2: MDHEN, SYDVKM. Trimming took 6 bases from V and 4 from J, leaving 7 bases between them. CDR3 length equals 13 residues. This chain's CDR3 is CASRDTYNSPLHF. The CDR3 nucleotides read TGTGCCAGCAGGGACACATATAATTCACCCCTCCACTTT.

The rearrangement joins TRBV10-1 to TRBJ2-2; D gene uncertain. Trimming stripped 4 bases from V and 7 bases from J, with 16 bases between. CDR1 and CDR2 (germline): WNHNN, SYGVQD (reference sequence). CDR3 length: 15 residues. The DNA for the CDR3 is TGCGCCAGCAGTGGTTCCACTCCGGGCAACGGGGAGCTGTTTTTT. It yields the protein CASSGSTPGNGELFF.

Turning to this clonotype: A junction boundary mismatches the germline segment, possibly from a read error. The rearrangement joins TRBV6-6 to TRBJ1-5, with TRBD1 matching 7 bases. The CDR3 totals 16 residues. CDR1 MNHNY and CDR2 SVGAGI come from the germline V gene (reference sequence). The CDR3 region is CASRMAQGGVNQPQNF. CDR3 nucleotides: TGTGCCAGCAGAATGGCTCAGGGGGGGGTCAATCAGCCCCAGAATTTT.

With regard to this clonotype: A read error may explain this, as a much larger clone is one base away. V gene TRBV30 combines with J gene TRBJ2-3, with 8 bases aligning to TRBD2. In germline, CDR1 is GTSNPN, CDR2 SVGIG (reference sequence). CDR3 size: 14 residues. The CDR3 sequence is CARSLGLASDTQYF. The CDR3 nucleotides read TGTGCCCGGAGTCTCGGACTAGCATCAGATACGCAGTATTTT.

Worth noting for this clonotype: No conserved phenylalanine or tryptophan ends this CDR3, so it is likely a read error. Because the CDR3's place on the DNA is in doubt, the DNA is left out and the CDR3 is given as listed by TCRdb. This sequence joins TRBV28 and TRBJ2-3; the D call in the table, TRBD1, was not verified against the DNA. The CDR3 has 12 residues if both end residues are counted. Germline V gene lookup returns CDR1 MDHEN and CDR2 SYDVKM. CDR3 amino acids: CASKLLTGVEYS.

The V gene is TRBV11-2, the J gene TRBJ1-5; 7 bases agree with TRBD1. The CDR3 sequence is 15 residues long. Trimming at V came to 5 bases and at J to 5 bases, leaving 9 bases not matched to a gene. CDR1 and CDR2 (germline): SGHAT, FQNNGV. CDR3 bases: TGTGCCAGCAGCGTCATGACAGGGTTCGATCAGCCCCAGCATTTT. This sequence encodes CASSVMTGFDQPQHF.

In nucleotides, the CDR3 is TGCAGCGTCCGGGACAGGACTAGTGGCTACACCTTC. Protein product: CSVRDRTSGYTF. This chain links TRBV29-1 with TRBJ1-2; 8 positions match TRBD1. CDR1 and CDR2 from the germline V gene are SQVTM and ANQGSEA. There are 12 residues in the CDR3. Trimming cost V 6 bases and J 7 bases; bases outside gene matches: 7. Drawing the rest from reference TRBV29-1 and TRBJ1-2, the complete variable domain is SAVISQKPSRDICQRGTSLTIQCQVDSQVTMMFWYRQQPGQSLTLIATANQGSEATYESGFVIDKFPISRPNLTFSTLTVSNMSPEDSSIYLCSVRDRTSGYTFGSGTRLTVV.

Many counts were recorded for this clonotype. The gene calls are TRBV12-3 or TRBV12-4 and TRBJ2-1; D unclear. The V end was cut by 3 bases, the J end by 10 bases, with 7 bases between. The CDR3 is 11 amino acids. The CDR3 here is CASSLGSEQFF. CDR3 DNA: TGTGCCAGCAGTTTGGGTAGCGAGCAGTTCTTC.

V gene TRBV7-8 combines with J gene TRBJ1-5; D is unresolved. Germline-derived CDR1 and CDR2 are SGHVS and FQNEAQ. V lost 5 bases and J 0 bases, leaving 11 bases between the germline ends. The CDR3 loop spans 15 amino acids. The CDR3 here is CASSKTRYSNQPQHF. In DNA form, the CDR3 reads TGTGCCAGCAGCAAGACAAGATATAGCAATCAGCCCCAGCATTTT.

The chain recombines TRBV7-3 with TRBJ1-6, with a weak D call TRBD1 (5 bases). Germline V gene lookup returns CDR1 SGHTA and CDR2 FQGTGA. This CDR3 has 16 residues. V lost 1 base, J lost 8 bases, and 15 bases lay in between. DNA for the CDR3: TGTGCCAGCAGCTTAAGTGGGGCAGGCGGTGATTCACCCCTCCACTTT. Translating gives CASSLSGAGGDSPLHF.

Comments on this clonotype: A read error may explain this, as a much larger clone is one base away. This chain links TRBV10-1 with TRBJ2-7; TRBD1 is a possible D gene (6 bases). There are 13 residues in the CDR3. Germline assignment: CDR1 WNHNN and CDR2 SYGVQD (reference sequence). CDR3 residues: CASSESTRGKHYF. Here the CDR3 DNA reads TGCGCCAGCAGTGAGTCGACCAGGGGTAAGCACTACTTC.

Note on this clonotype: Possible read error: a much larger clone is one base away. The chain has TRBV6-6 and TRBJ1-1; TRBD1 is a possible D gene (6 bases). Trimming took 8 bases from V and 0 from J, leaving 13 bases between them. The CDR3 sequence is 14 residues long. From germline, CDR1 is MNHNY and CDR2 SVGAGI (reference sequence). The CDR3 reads CASCGWTVNTEAFF. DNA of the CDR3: TGTGCCAGCTGCGGGTGGACAGTGAACACTGAAGCTTTCTTT.

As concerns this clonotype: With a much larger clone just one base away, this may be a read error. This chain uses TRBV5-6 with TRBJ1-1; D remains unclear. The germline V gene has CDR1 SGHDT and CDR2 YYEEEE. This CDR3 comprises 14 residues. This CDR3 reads CASSSVGGRTDAFF. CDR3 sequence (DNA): TGTGCCAGCAGCTCCGTGGGAGGTCGGACTGATGCTTTCTTT.

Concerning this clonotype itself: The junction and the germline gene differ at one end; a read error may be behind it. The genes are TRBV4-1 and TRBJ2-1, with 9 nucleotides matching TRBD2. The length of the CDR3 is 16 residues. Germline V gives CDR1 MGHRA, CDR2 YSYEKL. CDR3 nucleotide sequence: TGCGCCAGCAGCCAAGATAAGATAGCGGGAGTGAATGAACAGTTCTTC. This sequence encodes CASSQDKIAGVNEQFF.

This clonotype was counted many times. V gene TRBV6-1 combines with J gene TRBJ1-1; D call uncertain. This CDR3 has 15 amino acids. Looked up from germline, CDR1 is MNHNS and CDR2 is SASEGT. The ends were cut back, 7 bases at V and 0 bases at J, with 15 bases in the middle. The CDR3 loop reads CASTRLGSMNTEAFF. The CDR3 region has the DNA TGTGCCAGCACTCGTCTAGGCAGTATGAACACTGAAGCTTTCTTT.

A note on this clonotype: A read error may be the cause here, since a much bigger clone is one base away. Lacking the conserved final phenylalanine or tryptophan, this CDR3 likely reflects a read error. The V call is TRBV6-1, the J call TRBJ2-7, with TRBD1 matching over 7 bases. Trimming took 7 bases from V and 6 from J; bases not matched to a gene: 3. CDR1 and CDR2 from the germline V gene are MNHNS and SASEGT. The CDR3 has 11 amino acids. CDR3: CASIGGLEQYL. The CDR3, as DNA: TGTGCCAGCATAGGGGGCCTCGAGCAGTACTTG.

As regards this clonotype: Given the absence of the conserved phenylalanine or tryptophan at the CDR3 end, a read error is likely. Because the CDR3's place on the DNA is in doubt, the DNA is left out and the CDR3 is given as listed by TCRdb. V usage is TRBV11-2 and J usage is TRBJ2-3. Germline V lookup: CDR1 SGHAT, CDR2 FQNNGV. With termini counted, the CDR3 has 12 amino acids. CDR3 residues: CACSFDSALQYY.